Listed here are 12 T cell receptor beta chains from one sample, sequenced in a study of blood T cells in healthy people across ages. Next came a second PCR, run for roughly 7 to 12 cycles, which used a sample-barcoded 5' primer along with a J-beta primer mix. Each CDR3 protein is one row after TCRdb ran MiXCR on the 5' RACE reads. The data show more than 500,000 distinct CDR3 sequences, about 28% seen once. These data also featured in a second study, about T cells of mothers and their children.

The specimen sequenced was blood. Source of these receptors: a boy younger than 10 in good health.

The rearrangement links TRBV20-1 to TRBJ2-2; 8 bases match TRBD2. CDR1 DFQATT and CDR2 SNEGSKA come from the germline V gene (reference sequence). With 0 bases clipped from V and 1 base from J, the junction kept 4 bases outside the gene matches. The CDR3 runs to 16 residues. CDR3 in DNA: TGCAGTGCTAGAGAGGCTAGCGGGCTGAACACCGGGGAGCTGTTTTTT. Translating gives CSAREASGLNTGELFF.

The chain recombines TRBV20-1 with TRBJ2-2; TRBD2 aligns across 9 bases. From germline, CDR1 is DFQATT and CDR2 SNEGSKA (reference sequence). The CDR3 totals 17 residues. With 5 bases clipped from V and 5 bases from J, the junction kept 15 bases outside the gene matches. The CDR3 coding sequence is TGCAGTGCTCCCTTCACATTAGCGGGAGTTAGAACCGGGGAGCTGTTTTTT. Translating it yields CSAPFTLAGVRTGELFF.

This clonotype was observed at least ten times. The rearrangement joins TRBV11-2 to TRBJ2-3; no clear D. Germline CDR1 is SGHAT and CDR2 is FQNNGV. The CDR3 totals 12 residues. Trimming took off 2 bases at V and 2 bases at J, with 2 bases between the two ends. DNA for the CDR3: TGTGCCAGCAGCTTACCCACAGATACGCAGTATTTT. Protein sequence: CASSLPTDTQYF.

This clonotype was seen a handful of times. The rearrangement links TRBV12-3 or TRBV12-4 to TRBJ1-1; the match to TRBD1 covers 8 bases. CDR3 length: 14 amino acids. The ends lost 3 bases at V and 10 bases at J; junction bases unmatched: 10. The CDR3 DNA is TGTGCCAGCAGTTTTTCTCTCGACAGGGGCAGAGCTTTCTTT. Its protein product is CASSFSLDRGRAFF.

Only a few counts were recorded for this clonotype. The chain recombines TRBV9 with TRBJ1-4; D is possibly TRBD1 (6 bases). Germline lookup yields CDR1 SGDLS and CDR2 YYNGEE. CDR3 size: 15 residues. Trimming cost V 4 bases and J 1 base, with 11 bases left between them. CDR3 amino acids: CASSPEGGTNEKLFF. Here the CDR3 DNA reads TGTGCCAGCAGCCCAGAGGGGGGAACTAATGAAAAACTGTTTTTT.

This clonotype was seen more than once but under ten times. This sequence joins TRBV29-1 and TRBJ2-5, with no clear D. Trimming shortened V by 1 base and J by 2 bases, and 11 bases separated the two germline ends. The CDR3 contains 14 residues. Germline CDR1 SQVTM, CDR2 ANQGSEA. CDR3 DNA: TGCAGCGTTGAAGGCCTAGGGATACAAGAGACCCAGTACTTC. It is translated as CSVEGLGIQETQYF.

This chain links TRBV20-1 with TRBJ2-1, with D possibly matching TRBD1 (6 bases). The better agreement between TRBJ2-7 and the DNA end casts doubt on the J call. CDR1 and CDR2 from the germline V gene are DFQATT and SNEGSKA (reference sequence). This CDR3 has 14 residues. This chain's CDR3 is CSARELTGHHEQYF. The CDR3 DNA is TGCAGTGCTAGAGAGCTCACAGGGCACCACGAGCAGTACTTC.

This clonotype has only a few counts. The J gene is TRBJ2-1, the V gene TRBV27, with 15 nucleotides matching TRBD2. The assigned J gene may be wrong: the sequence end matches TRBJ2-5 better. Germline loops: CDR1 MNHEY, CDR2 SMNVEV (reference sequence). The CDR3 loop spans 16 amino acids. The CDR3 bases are TGTGCCAGCAGTTTAACCGGGACTAGCGGGGGGGAGACCCAGTACTTC. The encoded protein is CASSLTGTSGGETQYF.

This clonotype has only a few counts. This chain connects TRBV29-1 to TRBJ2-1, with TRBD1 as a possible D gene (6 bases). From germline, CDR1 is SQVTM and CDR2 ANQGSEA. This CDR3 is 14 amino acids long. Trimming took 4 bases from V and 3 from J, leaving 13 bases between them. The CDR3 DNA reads TGCAGCGTTGTTCGAGGGGGACGCTACAATGAGCAGTTCTTC. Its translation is CSVVRGGRYNEQFF.

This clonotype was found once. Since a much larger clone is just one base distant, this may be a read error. The DNA of the CDR3 is TGCAGCGTTGTGCGGGCGAACACTGAAGCTTTCTTT. It encodes CSVVRANTEAFF. The chain uses TRBV29-1 and TRBJ1-1; D remains ambiguous. Germline lookup yields CDR1 SQVTM and CDR2 ANQGSEA. This CDR3 is built from 12 residues. V was trimmed by 4 bases and J by 1 base, leaving 7 bases between them.

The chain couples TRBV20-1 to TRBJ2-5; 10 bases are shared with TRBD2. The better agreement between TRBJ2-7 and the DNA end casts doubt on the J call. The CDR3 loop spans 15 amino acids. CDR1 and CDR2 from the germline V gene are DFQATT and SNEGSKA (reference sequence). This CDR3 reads CSATAPAGGPYEQYF. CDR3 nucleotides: TGCAGTGCTACAGCTCCAGCGGGGGGGCCCTACGAGCAGTACTTC.

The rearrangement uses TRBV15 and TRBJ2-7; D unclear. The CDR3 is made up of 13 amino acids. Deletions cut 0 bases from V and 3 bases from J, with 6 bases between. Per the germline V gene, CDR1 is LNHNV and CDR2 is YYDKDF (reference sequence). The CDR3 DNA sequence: TGTGCCACCAGCAGAGATCAAGGCTACGAGCAGTACTTC. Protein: CATSRDQGYEQYF.